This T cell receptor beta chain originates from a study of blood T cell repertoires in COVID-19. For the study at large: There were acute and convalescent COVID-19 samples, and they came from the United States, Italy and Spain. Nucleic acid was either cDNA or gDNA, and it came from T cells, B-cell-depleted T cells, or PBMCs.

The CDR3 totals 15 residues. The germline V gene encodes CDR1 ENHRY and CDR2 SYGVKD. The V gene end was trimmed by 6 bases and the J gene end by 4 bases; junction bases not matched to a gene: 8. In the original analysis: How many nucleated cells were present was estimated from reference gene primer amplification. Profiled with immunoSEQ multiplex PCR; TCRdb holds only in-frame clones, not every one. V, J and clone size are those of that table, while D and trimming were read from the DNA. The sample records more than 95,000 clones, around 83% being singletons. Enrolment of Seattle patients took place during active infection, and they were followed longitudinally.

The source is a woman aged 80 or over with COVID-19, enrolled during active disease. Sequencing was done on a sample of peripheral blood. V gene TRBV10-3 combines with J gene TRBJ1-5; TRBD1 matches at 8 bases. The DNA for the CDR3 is TGTGCCATCAGATCCGACAGGGGAAAAAATCAGCCCCAGCATTTT. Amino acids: CAIRSDRGKNQPQHF.